The rows below give T cell receptor beta chains drawn from one sample of a study of blood T cell repertoires in COVID-19. Using immunoSEQ multiplex PCR, the repertoire was profiled, and TCRdb retains in-frame clones only, with some absent. Of fewer than 150,000 clones listed, approximately 80% were seen once; the top ten hold about 6.8%. Sequenced material: peripheral blood. The origin of the receptors is a man aged 70-80 years with acute or convalescent COVID-19. Both conserved end residues are part of each CDR3. The D gene is left open where the match is weak. Some rows mark clone size as missing; the rest say once, few, many or name a class of expanded clone.

clone_size | j_call | v_call | d_call | cdr3_length | cdr3_nt | cdr3_aa
- | TRBJ1-2 | TRBV28 | TRBD1 | 14 | TGTGCCAGCAGTATACAGGGGGCGGACTATGGCTACACCTTC | CASSIQGADYGYTF
- | TRBJ1-1 | TRBV18 | TRBD1 | 16 | TGTGCCAGCTCATCGGGACAGGGGTCATTAAACACTGAAGCTTTCTTT | CASSSGQGSLNTEAFF
- | TRBJ1-1 | TRBV6-5 | TRBD1 | 15 | TGTGCCAGCAGTACACCGGGACAGGGCAACACTGAAGCTTTCTTT | CASSTPGQGNTEAFF
few | TRBJ2-5 | TRBV5-8 | TRBD1 | 14 | TGTGCCAGCAGCTTGGGGGACAGCCAAGAGACCCAGTACTTC | CASSLGDSQETQYF
- | TRBJ2-5 | TRBV10-3 | TRBD1 | 13 | TGTGCCATCAGGGGGGACAGTGGGGAGACCCAGTACTTC | CAIRGDSGETQYF
- | TRBJ1-2 | TRBV19 | - | 14 | TGTGCCAGTAGTATGGAGGGCTCTAACTATGGCTACACCTTC | CASSMEGSNYGYTF
- | TRBJ2-3 | TRBV3-1/TRBV3-2 | TRBD2 | 17 | TGTGCCAGCAGCGAACCCCGGGCTAGCGGAGTCACAGATACGCAGTATTTT | CASSEPRASGVTDTQYF
- | TRBJ1-1 | TRBV18 | - | 17 | TGTGCCAGCTCATCTCAAGGGGGACCGGGGTTTGGGACTGAAGCTTTCTTT | CASSSQGGPGFGTEAFF
- | TRBJ1-1 | TRBV19 | - | 16 | TGTGCCAGTAGTCTAAGTCCGGGACTCACGAACACTGAAGCTTTCTTT | CASSLSPGLTNTEAFF
- | TRBJ1-3 | TRBV5-1 | - | 14 | TGCGCCAGCAGCTTAGGGGGACCTGGAAACACCATATATTTT | CASSLGGPGNTIYF
few | TRBJ1-5 | TRBV2 | - | 14 | TGTGCCAGCGGGGCGGCGGGGGGGTATCAGCCCCAGCATTTT | CASGAAGGYQPQHF
- | TRBJ2-7 | TRBV7-8 | - | 12 | TGTGCCAGCAGCTGGTCCTACTACGAGCAGTACTTC | CASSWSYYEQYF
- | TRBJ2-5 | TRBV6-6 | TRBD1 | 15 | TGTGCCAGCAGTACGACAGGGGACCCGGGCGAGACCCAGTACTTC | CASSTTGDPGETQYF
- | TRBJ1-5 | TRBV6-6 | TRBD1 | 16 | TGTGCCAGCTTAATGGGACAGGGCGCTAGCAATCAGCCCCAGCATTTT | CASLMGQGASNQPQHF
- | TRBJ1-2 | TRBV19 | - | 13 | TGTGCCAGTAGTATTGATAGACTGAATGGCTACACCTTC | CASSIDRLNGYTF
- | TRBJ1-1 | TRBV6-2/TRBV6-3 | TRBD1 | 13 | TGTGCCAGCAGTTTCGTACCGGGACAGGGGGCTTTCTTT | CASSFVPGQGAFF
once | TRBJ1-2 | TRBV3-1/TRBV3-2 | TRBD1 | 16 | TGTGCCAGCAGCCAAGTGGGAGGACAGGGGGCGAATGGCTACACCTTC | CASSQVGGQGANGYTF
- | TRBJ1-6 | TRBV5-1 | TRBD1 | 14 | TGCGCCAGCGCTCCCGGGACAGGGACATCACCCCTCCACTTT | CASAPGTGTSPLHF
- | TRBJ1-2 | TRBV4-3 | TRBD1 | 17 | TGCGCCAGCAGCCAACTAACTGGGACAGGGGGTTTTCGAGGCTACACCTTC | CASSQLTGTGGFRGYTF
- | TRBJ1-4 | TRBV5-6 | TRBD1 | 15 | TGTGCCAGCAGCGGGACAGATGCAACTAATGAAAAACTGTTTTTT | CASSGTDATNEKLFF
few | TRBJ1-3 | TRBV7-9 | TRBD1 | 13 | TGTGCCAGCAGCTTGGGACAGAAAGACACCATATATTTT | CASSLGQKDTIYF
- | TRBJ1-1 | TRBV19 | TRBD1 | 17 | TGTGCCAGTAGTTCTAGGGGGCAATGGGTTTCTTACACTGAAGCTTTCTTT | CASSSRGQWVSYTEAFF
- | TRBJ1-1 | TRBV6-6 | - | 12 | TGTGCCACCGCCCAGGGAATCGCTGAAGCTTTCTTT | CATAQGIAEAFF
- | TRBJ2-7 | TRBV4-1 | - | 14 | TGCGCCAGCAGCCAATGGAGCGGCGGGGACGAGCAGTACTTC | CASSQWSGGDEQYF
- | TRBJ2-3 | TRBV10-3 | TRBD2 | 16 | TGTGCCATCAGAGACGGGACTAGCGGATCCACAGATACGCAGTATTTT | CAIRDGTSGSTDTQYF
- | TRBJ2-7 | TRBV29-1 | - | 11 | TGCAGCGTTGCCGGGATCTACGAGCAGTACTTC | CSVAGIYEQYF
few | TRBJ2-1 | TRBV7-3 | - | 15 | TGTGCCAGCAGCTTACAGGGGGGTGCGGACAATGAGCAGTTCTTC | CASSLQGGADNEQFF
- | TRBJ2-1 | TRBV11-3 | TRBD2 | 15 | TGTGCCAGCAGCTGGTCTAGCGGGGGGGTCAATGAGCAGTTCTTC | CASSWSSGGVNEQFF
- | TRBJ2-7 | TRBV5-6 | TRBD2 | 17 | TGTGCCAGCAGTGGAAGCCCTCTAGCGGGAGGGCCGTACGAGCAGTACTTC | CASSGSPLAGGPYEQYF
- | TRBJ1-1 | TRBV5-6 | - | 12 | TGTGCCAGCACCTCGAGGCACGGTGAAGCTTTCTTT | CASTSRHGEAFF
- | TRBJ2-5 | TRBV6-5 | - | 14 | TGTGCCAGCAGTCCGGACTTTTACCAAGAGACCCAGTACTTC | CASSPDFYQETQYF
- | TRBJ2-1 | TRBV7-8 | - | 14 | TGTGCCAGCGGTTCTCTGAGCTCCTACAATGAGCAGTTCTTC | CASGSLSSYNEQFF